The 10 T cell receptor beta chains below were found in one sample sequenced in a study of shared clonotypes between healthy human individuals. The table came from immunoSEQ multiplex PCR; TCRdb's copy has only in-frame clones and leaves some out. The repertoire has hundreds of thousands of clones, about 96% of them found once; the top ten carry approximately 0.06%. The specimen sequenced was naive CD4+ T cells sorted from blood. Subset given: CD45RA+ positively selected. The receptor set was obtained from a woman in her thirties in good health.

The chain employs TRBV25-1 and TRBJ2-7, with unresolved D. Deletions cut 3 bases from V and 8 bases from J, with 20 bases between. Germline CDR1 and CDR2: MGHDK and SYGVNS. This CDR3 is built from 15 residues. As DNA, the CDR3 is TGTGCCAGCAGTGACGAAACCGACTCCCGCTCGCAGCAGTACTTC. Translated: CASSDETDSRSQQYF.

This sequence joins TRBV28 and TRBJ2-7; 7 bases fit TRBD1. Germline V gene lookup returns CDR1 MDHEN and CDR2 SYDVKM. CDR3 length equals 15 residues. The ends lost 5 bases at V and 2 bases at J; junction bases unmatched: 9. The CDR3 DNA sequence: TGTGCCAGCAGTACAACAGGGGTCGGCACCTACGAGCAGTACTTC. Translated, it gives CASSTTGVGTYEQYF.

DNA of the CDR3: TGTGCCAGCAGTTACTCCCGGGGTAATGAAAAACTGTTTTTT. It translates to CASSYSRGNEKLFF. The chain uses TRBV6-6 and TRBJ1-4; no reliable D call. Per germline, CDR1 MNHNY and CDR2 SVGAGI (reference sequence). Trimming removed 0 bases at V and 4 bases at J, with 6 bases between. The CDR3 has 14 residues.

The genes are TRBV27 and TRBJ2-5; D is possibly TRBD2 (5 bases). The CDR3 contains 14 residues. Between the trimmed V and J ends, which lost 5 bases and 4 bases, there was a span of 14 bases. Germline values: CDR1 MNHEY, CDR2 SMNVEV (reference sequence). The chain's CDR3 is CASSPSILGETQYF. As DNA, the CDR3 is TGTGCCAGCAGTCCGAGCATACTAGGAGAGACCCAGTACTTC.

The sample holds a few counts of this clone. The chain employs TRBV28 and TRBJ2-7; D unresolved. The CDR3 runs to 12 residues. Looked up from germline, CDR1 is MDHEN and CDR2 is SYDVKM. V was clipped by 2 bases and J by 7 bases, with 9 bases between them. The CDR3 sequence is CASSLALREQYF. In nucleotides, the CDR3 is TGTGCCAGCAGTTTAGCTTTGAGGGAGCAGTACTTC.

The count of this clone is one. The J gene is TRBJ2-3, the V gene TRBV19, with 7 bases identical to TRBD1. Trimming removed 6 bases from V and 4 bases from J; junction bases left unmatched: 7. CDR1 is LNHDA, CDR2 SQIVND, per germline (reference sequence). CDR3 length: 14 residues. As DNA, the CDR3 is TGTGCCAGTAGCGACAGGGTTTTACCAGATACGCAGTATTTT. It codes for CASSDRVLPDTQYF.

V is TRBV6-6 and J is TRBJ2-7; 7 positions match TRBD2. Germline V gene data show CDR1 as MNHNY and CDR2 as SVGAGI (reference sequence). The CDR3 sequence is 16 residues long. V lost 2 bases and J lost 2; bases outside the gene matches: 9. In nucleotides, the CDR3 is TGTGCCAGCAGTTACGGGGGGGGACGGGTACCCTACGAGCAGTACTTC. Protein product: CASSYGGGRVPYEQYF.

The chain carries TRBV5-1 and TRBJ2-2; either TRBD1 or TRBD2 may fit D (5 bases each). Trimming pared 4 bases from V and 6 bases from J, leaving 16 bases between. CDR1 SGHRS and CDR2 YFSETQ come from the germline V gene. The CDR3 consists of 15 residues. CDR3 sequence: CASSREVGTPGELFF. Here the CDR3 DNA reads TGCGCCAGCAGCCGTGAGGTGGGGACGCCCGGGGAGCTGTTTTTT.

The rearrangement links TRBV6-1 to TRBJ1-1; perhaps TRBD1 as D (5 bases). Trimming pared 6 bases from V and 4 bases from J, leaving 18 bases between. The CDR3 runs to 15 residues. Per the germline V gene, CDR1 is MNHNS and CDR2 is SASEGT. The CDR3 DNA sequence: TGTGCCAGCAGCATCATCGGGGGGTTAGGCACTGAAGCTTTCTTT. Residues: CASSIIGGLGTEAFF.

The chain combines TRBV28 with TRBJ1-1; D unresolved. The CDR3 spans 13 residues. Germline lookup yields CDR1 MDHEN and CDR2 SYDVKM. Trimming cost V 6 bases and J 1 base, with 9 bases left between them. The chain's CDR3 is CASSPGPNTEAFF. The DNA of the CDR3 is TGTGCCAGCAGCCCCGGACCGAACACTGAAGCTTTCTTT.